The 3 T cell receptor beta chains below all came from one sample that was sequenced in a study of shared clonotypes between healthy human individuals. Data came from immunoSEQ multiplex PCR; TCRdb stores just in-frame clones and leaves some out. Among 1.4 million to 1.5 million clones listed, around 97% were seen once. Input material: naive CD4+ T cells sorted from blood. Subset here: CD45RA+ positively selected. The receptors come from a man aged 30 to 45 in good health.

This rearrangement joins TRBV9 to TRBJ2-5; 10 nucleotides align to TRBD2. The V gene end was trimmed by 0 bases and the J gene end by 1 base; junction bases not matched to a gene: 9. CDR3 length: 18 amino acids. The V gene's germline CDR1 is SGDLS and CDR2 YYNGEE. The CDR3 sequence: CASSVAPASGSLQETQYF. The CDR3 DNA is TGTGCCAGCAGCGTAGCTCCCGCTAGCGGGAGCCTCCAAGAGACCCAGTACTTC.

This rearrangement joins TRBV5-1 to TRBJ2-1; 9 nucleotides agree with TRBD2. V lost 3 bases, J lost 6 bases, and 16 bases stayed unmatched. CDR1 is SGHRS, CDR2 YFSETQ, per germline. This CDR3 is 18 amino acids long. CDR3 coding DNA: TGCGCCAGCAGCTCAAAATCGCGGGAGGGCCTGGGAGGCAATGAGCAGTTCTTC. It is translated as CASSSKSREGLGGNEQFF.

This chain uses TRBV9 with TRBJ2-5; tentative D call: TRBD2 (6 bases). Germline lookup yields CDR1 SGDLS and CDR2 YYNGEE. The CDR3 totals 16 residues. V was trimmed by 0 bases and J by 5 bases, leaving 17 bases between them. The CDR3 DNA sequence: TGTGCCAGCAGCGTAGGAGGGGACGGGAGTGCGGAGACCCAGTACTTC. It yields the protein CASSVGGDGSAETQYF.